This T cell receptor beta chain was found in a study of blood T cells in healthy people across ages. This CDR3 has 16 amino acids. Trimming shortened V by 0 bases and J by 6 bases, and 16 bases separated the two germline ends. The germline CDR1 and CDR2 sequences are SGHRS and YFSETQ. This clonotype was seen more than once but under ten times. A second PCR of roughly 6 to 12 cycles used a sample-barcoded 5' primer and a J-beta primer mix. MiXCR was run by TCRdb on the 5' RACE reads, yielding one entry per CDR3 protein. Of around 1.5 million distinct CDR3 sequences in the sample, about 35% were seen once.

The receptor's source is a young woman in good health. Sequences were obtained from blood. V gene TRBV5-1 combines with J gene TRBJ2-1, with D perhaps given as TRBD1 or TRBD2 (5 bases each). In DNA, the CDR3 is TGCGCCAGCAGCTTGGGTGGGACCGACTGGGGCAATGAGCAGTTCTTC. This encodes CASSLGGTDWGNEQFF.